This TCR beta chain derives from a study of OX40 agonist ivuxolimab in advanced cancers. Study-level background: In this cohort, patients received ivuxolimab, an agonistic anti-OX40 (CD134) antibody. Partial responses were achieved by three patients, of whom one had hepatocellular carcinoma and two had cutaneous melanoma. Patients were infused with ivuxolimab every 2 weeks at 0.01 to 10 mg/kg. Aged roughly 23 to 90 with a mean of roughly 63 years, they were under 85% male.

Repertoires were generated with immunoSEQ multiplex PCR, while TCRdb's copy carries only in-frame clones and drops some. The sample has 85,000 to 100,000 clones, 85% to 90% seen once. CDR3 length: 17 amino acids. Germline CDR1 reads LNHDA; CDR2 reads SQIVND (reference sequence). V was cut by 4 bases and J by 0 bases, with 13 bases left in between. This sequence joins TRBV19 and TRBJ1-6; no firm D call. This clonotype originated in an adult with an advanced solid tumor such as melanoma, head and neck, liver or kidney cancer. The specimen was CD4+ or CD8+ T cells sorted from blood, collected in a trial of the OX40 agonist ivuxolimab. CDR3 sequence reads: CASSRNVAGSYNSPLHF. CDR3 sequence (DNA): TGTGCCAGTAGTAGAAACGTCGCAGGCTCCTATAATTCACCCCTCCACTTT.